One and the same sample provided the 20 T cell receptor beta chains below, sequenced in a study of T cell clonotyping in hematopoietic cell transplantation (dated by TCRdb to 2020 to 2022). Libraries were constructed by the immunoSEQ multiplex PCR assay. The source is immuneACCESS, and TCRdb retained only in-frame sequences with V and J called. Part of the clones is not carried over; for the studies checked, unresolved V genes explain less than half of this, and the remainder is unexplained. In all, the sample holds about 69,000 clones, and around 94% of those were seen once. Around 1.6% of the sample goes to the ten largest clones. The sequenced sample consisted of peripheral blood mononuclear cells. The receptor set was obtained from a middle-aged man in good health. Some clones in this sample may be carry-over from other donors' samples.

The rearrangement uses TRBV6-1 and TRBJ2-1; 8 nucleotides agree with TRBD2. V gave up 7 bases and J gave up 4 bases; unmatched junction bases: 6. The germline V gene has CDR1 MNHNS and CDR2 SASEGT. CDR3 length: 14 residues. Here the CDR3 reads CASTIAGPYNEQFF. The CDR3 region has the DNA TGTGCCAGCACAATAGCGGGACCATACAATGAGCAGTTCTTC.

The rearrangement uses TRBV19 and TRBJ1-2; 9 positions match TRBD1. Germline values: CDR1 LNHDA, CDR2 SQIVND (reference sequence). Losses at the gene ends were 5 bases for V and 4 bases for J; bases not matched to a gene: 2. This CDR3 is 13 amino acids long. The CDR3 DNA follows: TGTGCCAGTAGTGAGGACAGGGGCTATGGCTACACCTTC. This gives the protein CASSEDRGYGYTF.

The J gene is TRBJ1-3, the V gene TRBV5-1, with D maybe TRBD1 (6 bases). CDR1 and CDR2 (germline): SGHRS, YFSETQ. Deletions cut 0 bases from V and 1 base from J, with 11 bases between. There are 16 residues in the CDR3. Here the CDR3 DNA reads TGCGCCAGCAGCTTGGGGGCAGGGGCTTCTGGAAACACCATATATTTT. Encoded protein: CASSLGAGASGNTIYF.

CDR3 in amino acids: CASQLAGGTDTQYF. The CDR3 DNA follows: TGTGCCAGCCAACTAGCGGGAGGTACAGATACGCAGTATTTT. This chain joins TRBV9 and TRBJ2-3, with 12 positions matching TRBD2. The length of the CDR3 is 14 residues. The junction had 3 bases not matched to a gene; V was cut back by 7 bases and J by 3 bases. Germline loops: CDR1 SGDLS, CDR2 YYNGEE.

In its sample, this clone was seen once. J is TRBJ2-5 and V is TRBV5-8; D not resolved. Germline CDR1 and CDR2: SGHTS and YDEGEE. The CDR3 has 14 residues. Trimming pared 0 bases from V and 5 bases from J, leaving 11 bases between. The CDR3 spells CASSLDKGSETQYF. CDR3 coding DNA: TGTGCCAGCAGCTTGGATAAGGGTAGCGAGACCCAGTACTTC.

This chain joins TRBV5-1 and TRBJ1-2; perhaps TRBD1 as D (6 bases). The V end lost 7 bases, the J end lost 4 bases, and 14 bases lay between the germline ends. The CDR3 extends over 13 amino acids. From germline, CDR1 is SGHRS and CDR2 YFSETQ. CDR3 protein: CASRLTGPYGYTF. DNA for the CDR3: TGCGCCAGCCGATTAACAGGGCCCTATGGCTACACCTTC.

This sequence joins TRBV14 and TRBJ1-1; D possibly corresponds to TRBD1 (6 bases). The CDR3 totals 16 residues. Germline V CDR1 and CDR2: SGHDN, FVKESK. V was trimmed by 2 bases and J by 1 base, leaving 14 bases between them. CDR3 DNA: TGTGCCAGCAGCCAAAGAGTAGGGGGATGGAACACTGAAGCTTTCTTT. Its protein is CASSQRVGGWNTEAFF.

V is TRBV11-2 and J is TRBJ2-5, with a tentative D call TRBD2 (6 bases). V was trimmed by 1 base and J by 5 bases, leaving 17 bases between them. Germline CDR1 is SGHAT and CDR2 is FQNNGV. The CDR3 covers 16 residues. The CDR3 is CASSLVSSARRETQYF. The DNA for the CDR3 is TGTGCCAGCAGCTTAGTGTCTAGCGCTCGCCGGGAGACCCAGTACTTC.

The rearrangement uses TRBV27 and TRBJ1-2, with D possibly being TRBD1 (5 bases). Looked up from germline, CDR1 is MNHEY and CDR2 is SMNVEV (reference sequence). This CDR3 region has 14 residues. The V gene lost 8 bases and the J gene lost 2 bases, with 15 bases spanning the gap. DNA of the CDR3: TGTGCCAGCGCCGAGCAGGGTTTCAACTATGGCTACACCTTC. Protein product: CASAEQGFNYGYTF.

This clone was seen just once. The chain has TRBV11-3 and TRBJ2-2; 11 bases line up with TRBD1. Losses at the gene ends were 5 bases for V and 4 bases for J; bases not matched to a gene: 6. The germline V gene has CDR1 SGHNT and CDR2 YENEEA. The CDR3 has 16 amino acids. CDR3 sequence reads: CASSPRTGGFTGELFF. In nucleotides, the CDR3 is TGTGCCAGCAGCCCACGGACAGGGGGCTTCACCGGGGAGCTGTTTTTT.

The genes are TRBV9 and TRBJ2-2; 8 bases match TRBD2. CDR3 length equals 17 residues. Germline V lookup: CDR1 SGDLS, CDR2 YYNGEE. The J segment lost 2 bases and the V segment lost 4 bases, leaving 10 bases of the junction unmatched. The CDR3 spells CASSTRGGGYNTGELFF. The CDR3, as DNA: TGTGCCAGCAGCACCCGAGGCGGGGGGTATAACACCGGGGAGCTGTTTTTT.

CDR3 in amino acids: CASSFIIDSNQPQHF. The DNA for the CDR3 is TGTGCCAGTAGTTTTATAATAGACAGCAATCAGCCCCAGCATTTT. J is TRBJ1-5 and V is TRBV19; D is undetermined. The V end was cut by 5 bases, the J end by 1 base, with 12 bases between. This CDR3 comprises 15 residues. CDR1 LNHDA and CDR2 SQIVND come from the germline V gene (reference sequence).

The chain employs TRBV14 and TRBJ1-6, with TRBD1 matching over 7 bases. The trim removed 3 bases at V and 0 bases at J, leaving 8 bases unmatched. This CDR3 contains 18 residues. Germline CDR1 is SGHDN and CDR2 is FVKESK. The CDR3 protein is CASSQKTGPSSYNSPLHF. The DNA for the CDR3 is TGTGCCAGCAGCCAGAAGACAGGGCCCAGCTCCTATAATTCACCCCTCCACTTT.

CDR3 sequence (DNA): TGTGCCAGCAGCTTAGTAGCGGGGAATACCCAAGAGACCCAGTACTTC. It yields the protein CASSLVAGNTQETQYF. V is TRBV11-3 and J is TRBJ2-5, with 8 bases identical to TRBD2. CDR3 length: 16 residues. The junction had 5 bases not matched to a gene; V was cut back by 1 base and J by 1 base. From germline, CDR1 is SGHNT and CDR2 YENEEA.

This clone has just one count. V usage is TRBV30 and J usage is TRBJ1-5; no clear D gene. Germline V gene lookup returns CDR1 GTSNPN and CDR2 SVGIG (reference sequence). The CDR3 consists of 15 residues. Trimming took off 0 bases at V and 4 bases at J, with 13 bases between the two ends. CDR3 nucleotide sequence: TGTGCCTGGAGTGTACGGGAGGGCGCGAATCAGCCCCAGCATTTT. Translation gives CAWSVREGANQPQHF.

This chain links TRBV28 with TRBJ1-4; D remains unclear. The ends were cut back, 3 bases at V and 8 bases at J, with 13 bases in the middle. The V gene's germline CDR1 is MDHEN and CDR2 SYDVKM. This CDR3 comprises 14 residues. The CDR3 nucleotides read TGTGCCAGCAGTTTTTCGGTGATTGAGGAAAAACTGTTTTTT. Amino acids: CASSFSVIEEKLFF.

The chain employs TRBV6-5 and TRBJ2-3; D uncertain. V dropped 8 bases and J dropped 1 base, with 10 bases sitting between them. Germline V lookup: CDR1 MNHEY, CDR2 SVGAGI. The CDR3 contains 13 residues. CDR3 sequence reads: CASARVRTDTQYF. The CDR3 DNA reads TGTGCCAGCGCTCGGGTCCGCACAGATACGCAGTATTTT.

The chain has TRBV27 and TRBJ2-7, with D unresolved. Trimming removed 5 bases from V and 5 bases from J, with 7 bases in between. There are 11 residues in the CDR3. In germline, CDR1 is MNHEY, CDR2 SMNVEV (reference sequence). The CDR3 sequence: CASSLRDEQYF. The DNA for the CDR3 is TGTGCCAGCAGTCTTCGGGACGAGCAGTACTTC.

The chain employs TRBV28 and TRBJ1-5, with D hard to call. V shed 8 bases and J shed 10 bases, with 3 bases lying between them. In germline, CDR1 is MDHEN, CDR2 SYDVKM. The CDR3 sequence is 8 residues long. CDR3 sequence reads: CASGPQHF. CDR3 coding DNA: TGTGCCAGCGGTCCCCAGCATTTT.

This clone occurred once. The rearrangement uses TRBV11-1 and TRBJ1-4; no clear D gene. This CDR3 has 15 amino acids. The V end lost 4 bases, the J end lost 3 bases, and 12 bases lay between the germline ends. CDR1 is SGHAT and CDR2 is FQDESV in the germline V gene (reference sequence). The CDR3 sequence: CASSSPWQANEKLFF. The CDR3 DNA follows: TGTGCCAGCAGCTCCCCGTGGCAAGCTAATGAAAAACTGTTTTTT.